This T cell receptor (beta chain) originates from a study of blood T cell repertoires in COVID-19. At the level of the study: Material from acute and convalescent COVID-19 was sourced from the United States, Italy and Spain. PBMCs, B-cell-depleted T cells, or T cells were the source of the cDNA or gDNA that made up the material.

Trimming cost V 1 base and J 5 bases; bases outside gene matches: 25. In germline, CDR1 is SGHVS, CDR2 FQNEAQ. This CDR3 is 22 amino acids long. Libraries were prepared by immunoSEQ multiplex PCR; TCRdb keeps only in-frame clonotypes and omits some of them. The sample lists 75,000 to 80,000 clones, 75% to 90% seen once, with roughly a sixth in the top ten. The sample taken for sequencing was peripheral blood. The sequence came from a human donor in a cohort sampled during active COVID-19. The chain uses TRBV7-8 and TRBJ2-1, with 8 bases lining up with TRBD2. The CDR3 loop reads CASSLGIAGPVWSTTKNNEQFF. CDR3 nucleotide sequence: TGTGCCAGCAGCTTAGGTATAGCGGGACCCGTTTGGTCGACCACCAAAAACAATGAGCAGTTCTTC.